This T cell receptor beta chain appears in the sequencing data of a study of CD8+ T cells in alopecia areata. Study at large: Those treated were given oral tofacitinib at 5 to 10 mg twice daily. Study conclusions and caveats: Higher clonality was seen in lesional scalp than in normal scalp, especially in alopecia totalis/universalis.

The investigators collected lesional scalp punch biopsies and peripheral blood from alopecia areata patients. It was cDNA, reverse transcribed from extracted RNA, that served as the sequencing template. This table comes from immunoSEQ multiplex PCR, and its TCRdb copy is limited to in-frame clones, with some not included. The table has under 250,000 clones, roughly 57% seen once; the top ten hold 0.45%. Worth noting for this clone: Its specificity is not known.

This CDR3 spans 15 amino acids. Germline V gene sequence: CDR1 SGHTA, CDR2 FQGNSA. The V and J ends lost 2 bases and 3 bases respectively, with 11 bases between them. The specimen was CD4+ T cells sorted from blood, collected at week 0. The rearrangement uses TRBV7-2 and TRBJ1-5; D might be TRBD1 (6 bases). The clonotype originates from a human donor with alopecia areata. CDR3: CASSLMGGPNQPQHF. CDR3 coding DNA: TGTGCCAGCAGCTTAATGGGGGGCCCCAATCAGCCCCAGCATTTT.